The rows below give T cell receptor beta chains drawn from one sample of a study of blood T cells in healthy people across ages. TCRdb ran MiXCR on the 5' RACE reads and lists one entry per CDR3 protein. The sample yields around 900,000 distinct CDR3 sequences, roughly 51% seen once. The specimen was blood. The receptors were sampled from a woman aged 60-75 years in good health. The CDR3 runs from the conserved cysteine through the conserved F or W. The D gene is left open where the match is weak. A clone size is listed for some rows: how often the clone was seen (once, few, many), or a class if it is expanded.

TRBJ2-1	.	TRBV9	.	TGTGCCAGCAGCTCATGGGAGTTTAAGGTGAATGAGCAGTTCTTC	CASSSWEFKVNEQFF
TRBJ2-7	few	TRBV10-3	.	TGTGCCATCAGAAGATCCGGGCAAACTTACGAGCAGTACTTC	CAIRRSGQTYEQYF
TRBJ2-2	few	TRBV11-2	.	TGTGCCAGCAGCCCCATGGTTGACACCGGGGAGCTGTTTTTT	CASSPMVDTGELFF
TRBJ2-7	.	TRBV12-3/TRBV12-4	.	TGTGCCAGCAGATCAGGGCGGGACGAGCAGTACTTC	CASRSGRDEQYF
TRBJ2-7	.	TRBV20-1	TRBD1	TGCAGTGCTAGAGTGGACAGGGGCCCCTACGAGCAGTACTTC	CSARVDRGPYEQYF
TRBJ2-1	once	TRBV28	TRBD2	TGTGCCAGCAGTTCCTTTATTAGCGGGAGTCCGAACAATGAGCAGTTCTTC	CASSSFISGSPNNEQFF
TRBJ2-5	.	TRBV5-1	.	TGCGCCAGCATGGAGGGGGCGGGCAGCGAGACCCAGTACTTC	CASMEGAGSETQYF
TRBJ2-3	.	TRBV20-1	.	TGCAGTGCTAGAGCCCCACAAAGGGCTGGCCCAGATACGCAGTATTTT	CSARAPQRAGPDTQYF
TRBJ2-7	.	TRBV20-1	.	TGCAGTGCTAGCAAACTTGACTACGAGCAGTACTTC	CSASKLDYEQYF
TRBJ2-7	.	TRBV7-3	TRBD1	TGTGCCAGCAGCCGAACCGGGACAGGGGGCGTAGCGGGAGTTTACGAGCAGTACTTC	CASSRTGTGGVAGVYEQYF
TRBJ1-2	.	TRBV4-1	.	TGCGCCAGCAGCTTCTATCCTCTTAACAGGGAGAAGAGCTATGGCTACACCTTC	CASSFYPLNREKSYGYTF
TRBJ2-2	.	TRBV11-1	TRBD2	TGTGCCAGCAGCTTAATTGGGACTAGCGGGAGGAAAACCTCGAGGACCGGGGAGCTGTTTTTT	CASSLIGTSGRKTSRTGELFF
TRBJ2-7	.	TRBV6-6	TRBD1	TGTGCCAGCAGCCTCTCACGACAGGGGGCCGACTACGAGCAGTACTTC	CASSLSRQGADYEQYF
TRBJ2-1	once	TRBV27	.	TGTGCCAGCAGTTTTATAGCTGTTAGCTCCTACAATGAGCAGTTCTTC	CASSFIAVSSYNEQFF
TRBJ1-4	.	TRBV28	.	TGTGCCAGCAGCACCCGGAGGGGTCCAAGGGAAAAGCTGTTTTTT	CASSTRRGPREKLFF
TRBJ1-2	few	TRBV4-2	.	TGTGCCAGCAGCCAGCCGGGACAAAACTATGGCTACACCTTC	CASSQPGQNYGYTF
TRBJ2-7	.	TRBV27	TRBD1	TGTGCCAGCAGTACGGGACAGGGGAACGAGCAGTACTTC	CASSTGQGNEQYF
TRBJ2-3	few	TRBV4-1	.	TGCGCCAGCAGCCAAGCGGGTAGGGCAACTAGCACAGATACGCAGTATTTT	CASSQAGRATSTDTQYF
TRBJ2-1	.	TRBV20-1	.	TGCAGTGCTAGTGAAAGGATCGAGCAGTTCTTC	CSASERIEQFF
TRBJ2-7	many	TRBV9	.	TGTGCCAGCAGCGTAGGCCCTTCGAGGAGTAGCTCCTACGAGCAGTACTTC	CASSVGPSRSSSYEQYF
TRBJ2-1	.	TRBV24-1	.	TGTGCCACCAGTGATGCCGGGACTCCAACCTCCAATGAGCAGTTCTTC	CATSDAGTPTSNEQFF
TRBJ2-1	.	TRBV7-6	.	TGTGCCAGCAGCTTGGACTGGGGCAATGAGCAGTTCTTC	CASSLDWGNEQFF
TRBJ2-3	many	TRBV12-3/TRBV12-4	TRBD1	TGTGCCAGCAGTTTCGGACAGGGGCGGGATACGCAGTATTTT	CASSFGQGRDTQYF
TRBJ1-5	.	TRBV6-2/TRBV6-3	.	TGTGCCAGCAGTTTAGGGTTCCAGACAAATCAGCCCCAGCATTTT	CASSLGFQTNQPQHF
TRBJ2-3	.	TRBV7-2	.	TGTGCCAGCAGTGTATTTGGGGGGATAGATACGCAGTATTTT	CASSVFGGIDTQYF
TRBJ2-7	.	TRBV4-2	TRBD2	TGTGCCAGCAGCATTGGACTAGCGGGAGGGGTTTACGAGCAGTACTTC	CASSIGLAGGVYEQYF
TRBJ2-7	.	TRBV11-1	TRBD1	TGTGCCACGTCCGGGACAGGCCCTTACGAGCAGTACTTC	CATSGTGPYEQYF
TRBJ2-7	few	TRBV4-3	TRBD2	TGCGCCAGCAGCCAGAGATCCACTAGCGGGATAGCTTACGAGCAGTACTTC	CASSQRSTSGIAYEQYF
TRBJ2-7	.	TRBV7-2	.	TGTGCCAGCAGCTTAGAATTTTCGGGCGGGCTAGCCGCCTACGAGCAGTACTTC	CASSLEFSGGLAAYEQYF
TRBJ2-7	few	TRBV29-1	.	TGCAGCGTGGAAGAAACGGGAAAACATTTTTACGAGCAGTACTTC	CSVEETGKHFYEQYF
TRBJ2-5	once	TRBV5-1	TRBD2	TGCGCCAGCAGATCCTCGGCGGGGGAAGAGACCCAGTACTTC	CASRSSAGEETQYF
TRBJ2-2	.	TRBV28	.	TGTGCCAGCAGTTTAGAAACCGGGGAGCTGTTTTTT	CASSLETGELFF
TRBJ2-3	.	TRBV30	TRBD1	TGTGCCCGGGGACAGACTACGCAGTATTTT	CARGQTTQYF
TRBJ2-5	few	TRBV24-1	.	TGTGCCACCAGTAGGTCAGAGACCCAGTACTTC	CATSRSETQYF
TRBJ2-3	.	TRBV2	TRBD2	TGTGCCAGCAGTGAAAGTGTGGGGACTAGCGGGAGCACAGATACGCAGTATTTT	CASSESVGTSGSTDTQYF
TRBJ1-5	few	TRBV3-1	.	TGTGCCAGCAGCGCGGGCGTCACTAATCAGCCCCAGCATTTT	CASSAGVTNQPQHF
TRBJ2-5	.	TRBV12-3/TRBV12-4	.	TGTGCCAGCAGTTTAGCGCTTCGGGTTTCCGAGACCCAGTACTTC	CASSLALRVSETQYF
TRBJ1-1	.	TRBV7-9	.	TGTGCCAGCAACCCGCAGGGGACGTACGCTGAAGCTTTCTTT	CASNPQGTYAEAFF
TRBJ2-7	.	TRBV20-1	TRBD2	TGCAGTGCTAGTGGAAGGGTGGGAGGACTAGTTAATGAGCAGTACTTC	CSASGRVGGLVNEQYF
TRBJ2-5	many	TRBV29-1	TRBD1	TGCAGCGTACAACAGGGGTTGGAGACCCAGTACTTC	CSVQQGLETQYF
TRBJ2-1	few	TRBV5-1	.	TGCGCCAGCAGCTTGGGCCGTGACAATGAGCAGTTCTTC	CASSLGRDNEQFF